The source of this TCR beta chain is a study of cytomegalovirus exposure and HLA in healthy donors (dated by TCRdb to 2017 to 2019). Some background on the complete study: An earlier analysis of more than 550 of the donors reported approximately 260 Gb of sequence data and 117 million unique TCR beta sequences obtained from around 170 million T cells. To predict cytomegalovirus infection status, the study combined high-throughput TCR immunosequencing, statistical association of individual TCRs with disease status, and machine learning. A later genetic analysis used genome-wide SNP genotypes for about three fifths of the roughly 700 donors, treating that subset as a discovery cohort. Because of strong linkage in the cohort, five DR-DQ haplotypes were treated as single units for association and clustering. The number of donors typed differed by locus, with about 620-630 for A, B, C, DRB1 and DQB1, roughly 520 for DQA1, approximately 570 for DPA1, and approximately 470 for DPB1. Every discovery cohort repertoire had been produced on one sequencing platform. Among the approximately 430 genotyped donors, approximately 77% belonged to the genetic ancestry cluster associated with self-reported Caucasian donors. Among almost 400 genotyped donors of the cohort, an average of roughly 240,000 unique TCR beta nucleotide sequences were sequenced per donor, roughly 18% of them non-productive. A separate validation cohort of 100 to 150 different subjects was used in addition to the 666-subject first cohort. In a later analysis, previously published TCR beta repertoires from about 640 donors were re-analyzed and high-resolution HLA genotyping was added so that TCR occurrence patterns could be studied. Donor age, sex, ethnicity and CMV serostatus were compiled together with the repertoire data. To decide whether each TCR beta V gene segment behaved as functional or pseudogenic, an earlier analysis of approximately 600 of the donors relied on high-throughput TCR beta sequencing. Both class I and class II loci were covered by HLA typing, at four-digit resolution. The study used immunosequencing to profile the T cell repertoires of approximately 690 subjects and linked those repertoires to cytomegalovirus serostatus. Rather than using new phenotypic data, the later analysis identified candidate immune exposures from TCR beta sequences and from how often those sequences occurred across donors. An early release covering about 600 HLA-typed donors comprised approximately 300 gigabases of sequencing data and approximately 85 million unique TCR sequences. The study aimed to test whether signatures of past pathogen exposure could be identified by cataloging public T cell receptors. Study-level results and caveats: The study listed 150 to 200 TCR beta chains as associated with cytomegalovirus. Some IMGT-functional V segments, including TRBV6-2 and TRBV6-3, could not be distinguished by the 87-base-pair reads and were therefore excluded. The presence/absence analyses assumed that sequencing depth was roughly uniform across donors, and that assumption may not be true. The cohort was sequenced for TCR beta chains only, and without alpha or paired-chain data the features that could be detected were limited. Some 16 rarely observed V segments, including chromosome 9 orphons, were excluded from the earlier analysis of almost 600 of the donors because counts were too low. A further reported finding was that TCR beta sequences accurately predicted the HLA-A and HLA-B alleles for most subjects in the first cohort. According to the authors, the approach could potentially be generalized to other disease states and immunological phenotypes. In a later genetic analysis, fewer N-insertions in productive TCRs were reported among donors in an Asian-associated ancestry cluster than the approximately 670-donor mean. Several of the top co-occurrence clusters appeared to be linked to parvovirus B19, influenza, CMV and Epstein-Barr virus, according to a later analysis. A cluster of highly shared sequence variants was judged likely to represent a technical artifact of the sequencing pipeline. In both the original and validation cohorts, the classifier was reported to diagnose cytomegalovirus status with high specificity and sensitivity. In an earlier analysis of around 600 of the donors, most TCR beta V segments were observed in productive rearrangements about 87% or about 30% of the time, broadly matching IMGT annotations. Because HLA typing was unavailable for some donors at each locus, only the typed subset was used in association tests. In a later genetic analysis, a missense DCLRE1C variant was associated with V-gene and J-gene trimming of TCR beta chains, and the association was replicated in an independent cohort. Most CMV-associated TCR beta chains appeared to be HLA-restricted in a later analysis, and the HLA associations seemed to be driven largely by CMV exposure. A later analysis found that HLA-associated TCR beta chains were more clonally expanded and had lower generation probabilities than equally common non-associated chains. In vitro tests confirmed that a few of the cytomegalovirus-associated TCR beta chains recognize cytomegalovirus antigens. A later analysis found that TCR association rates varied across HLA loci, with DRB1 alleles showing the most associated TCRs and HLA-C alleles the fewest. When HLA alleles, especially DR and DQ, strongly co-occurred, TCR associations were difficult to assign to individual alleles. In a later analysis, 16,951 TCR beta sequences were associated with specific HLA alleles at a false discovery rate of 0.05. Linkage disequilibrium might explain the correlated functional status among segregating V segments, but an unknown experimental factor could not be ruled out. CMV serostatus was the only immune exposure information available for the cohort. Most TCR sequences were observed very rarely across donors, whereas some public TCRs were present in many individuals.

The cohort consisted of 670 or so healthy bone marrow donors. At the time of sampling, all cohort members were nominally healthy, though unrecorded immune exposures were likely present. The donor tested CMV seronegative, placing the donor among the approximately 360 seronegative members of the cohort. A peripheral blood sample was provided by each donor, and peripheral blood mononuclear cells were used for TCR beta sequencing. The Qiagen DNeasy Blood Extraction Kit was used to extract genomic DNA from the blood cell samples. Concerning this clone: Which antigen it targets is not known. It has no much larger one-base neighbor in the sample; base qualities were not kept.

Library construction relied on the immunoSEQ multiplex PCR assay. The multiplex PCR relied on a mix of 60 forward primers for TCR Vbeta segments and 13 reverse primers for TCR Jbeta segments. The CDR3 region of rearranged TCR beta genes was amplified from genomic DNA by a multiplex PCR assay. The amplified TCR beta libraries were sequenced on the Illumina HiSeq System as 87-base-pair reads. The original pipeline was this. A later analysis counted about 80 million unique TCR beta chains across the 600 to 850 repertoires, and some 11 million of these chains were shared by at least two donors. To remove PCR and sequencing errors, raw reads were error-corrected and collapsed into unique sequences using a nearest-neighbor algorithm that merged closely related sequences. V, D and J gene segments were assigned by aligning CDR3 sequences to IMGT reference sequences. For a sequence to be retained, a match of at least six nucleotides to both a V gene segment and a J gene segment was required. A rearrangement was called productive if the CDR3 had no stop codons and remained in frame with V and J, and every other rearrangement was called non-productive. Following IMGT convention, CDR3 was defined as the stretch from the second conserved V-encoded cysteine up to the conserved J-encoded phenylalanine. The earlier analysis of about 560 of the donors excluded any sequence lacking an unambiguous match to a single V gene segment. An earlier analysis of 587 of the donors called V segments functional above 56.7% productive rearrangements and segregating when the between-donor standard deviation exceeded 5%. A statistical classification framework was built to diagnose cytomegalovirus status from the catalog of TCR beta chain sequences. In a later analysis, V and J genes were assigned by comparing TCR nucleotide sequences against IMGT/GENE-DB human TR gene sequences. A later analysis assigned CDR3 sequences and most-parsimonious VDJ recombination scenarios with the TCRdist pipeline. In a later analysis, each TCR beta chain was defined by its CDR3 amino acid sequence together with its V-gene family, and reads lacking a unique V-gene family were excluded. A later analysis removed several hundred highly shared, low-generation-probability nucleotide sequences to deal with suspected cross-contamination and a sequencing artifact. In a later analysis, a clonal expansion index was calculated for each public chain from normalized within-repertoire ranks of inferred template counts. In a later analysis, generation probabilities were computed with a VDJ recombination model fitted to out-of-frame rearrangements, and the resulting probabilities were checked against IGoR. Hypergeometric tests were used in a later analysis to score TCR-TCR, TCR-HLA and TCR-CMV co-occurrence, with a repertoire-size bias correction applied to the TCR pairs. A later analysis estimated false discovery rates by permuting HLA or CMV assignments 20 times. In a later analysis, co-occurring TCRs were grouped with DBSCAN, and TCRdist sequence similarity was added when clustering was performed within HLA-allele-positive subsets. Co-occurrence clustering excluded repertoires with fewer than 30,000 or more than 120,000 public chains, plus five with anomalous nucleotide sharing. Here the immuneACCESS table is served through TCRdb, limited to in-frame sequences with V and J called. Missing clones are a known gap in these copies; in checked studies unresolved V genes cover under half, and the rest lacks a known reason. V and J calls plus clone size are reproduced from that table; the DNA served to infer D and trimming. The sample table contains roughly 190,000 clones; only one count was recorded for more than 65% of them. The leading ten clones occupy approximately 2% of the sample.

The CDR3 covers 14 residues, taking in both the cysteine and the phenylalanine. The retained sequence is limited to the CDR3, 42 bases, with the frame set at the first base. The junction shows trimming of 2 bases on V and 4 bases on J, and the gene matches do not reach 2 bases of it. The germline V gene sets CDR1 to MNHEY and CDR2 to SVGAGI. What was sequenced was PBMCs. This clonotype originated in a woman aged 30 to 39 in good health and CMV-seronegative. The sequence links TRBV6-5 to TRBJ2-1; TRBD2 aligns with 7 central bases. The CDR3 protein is CASSYGTIYNEQFF. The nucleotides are TGTGCCAGCAGTTACGGGACTATTTACAATGAGCAGTTCTTC.